This TCR beta chain was recorded in a study of vaccination effects on CD4 cells after COVID-19. This table comes from immunoSEQ multiplex PCR, and its TCRdb copy is limited to in-frame clones, with some not included. The sample lists approximately 50,000 clones, 70% to 80% seen once, with about 11% in the top ten. The CDR3 extends over 16 amino acids. Trimming shortened V by 1 base and J by 7 bases, and 19 bases separated the two germline ends. CDR1 and CDR2 (germline): LGHNA, YNFKEQ. Following an approximately eleven-day culture, CD4+ T cells were purified. Details on this clone: What it recognizes is unknown.

The TCR sequence derives from a human donor who had a prior SARS-CoV-2 infection. This chain links TRBV4-2 with TRBJ1-1; D ambiguous. The sequencing here drew on CD4+ T cells from PBMCs cultured without peptide, taken before COVID-19 vaccination. CDR3 amino acids: CASSQGSSNYTHEAFF. The CDR3 DNA is TGTGCCAGCAGCCAAGGTTCGTCCAACTATACCCATGAAGCTTTCTTT.